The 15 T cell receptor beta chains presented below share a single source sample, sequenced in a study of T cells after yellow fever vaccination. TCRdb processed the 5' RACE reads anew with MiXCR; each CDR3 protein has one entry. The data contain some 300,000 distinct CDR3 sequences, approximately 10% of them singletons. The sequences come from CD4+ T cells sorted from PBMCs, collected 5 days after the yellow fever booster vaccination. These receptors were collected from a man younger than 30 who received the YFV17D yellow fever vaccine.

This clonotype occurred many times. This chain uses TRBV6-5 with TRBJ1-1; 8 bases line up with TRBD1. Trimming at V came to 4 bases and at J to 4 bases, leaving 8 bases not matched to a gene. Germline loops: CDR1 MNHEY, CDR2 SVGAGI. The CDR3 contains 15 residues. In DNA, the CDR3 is TGTGCCAGCAGTTCCCAGGACAGGGTGGGCACTGAAGCTTTCTTT. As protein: CASSSQDRVGTEAFF.

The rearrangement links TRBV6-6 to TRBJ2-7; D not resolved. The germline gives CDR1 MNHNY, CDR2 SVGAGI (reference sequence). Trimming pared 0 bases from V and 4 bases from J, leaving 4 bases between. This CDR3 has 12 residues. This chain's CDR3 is CASSYSTYEQYF. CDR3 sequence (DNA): TGTGCCAGCAGTTACTCGACTTACGAGCAGTACTTC.

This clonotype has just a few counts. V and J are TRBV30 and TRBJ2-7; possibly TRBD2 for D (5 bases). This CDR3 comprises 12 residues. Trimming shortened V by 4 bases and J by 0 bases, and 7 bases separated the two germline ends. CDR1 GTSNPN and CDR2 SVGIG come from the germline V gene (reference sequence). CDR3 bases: TGTGCCTGGACGGGGAGCTCCTACGAGCAGTACTTC. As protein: CAWTGSSYEQYF.

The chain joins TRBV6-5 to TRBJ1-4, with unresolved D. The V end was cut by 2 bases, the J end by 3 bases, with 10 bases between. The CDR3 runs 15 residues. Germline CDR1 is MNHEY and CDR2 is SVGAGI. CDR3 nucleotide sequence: TGTGCCAGCAGTTACCAGGACGGACCTAATGAAAAACTGTTTTTT. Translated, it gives CASSYQDGPNEKLFF.

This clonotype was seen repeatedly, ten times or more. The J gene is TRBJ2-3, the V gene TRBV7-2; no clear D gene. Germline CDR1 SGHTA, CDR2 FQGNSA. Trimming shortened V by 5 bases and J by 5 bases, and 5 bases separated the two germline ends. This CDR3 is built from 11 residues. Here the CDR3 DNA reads TGTGCCAGCAGCCGTAGAGATACGCAGTATTTT. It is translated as CASSRRDTQYF.

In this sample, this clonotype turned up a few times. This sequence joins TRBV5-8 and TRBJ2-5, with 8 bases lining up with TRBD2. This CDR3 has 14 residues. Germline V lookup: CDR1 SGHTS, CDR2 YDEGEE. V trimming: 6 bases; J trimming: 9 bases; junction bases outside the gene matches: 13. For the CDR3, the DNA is TGTGCCAGCATTCAAGGTGGCGGGGGGCCCCCCCAGTACTTC. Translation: CASIQGGGGPPQYF.

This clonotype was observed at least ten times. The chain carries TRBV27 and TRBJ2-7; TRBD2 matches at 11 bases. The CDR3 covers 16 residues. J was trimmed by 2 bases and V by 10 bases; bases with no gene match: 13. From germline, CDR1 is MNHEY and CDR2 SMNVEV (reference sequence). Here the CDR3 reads CATHRLAGGRTYEQYF. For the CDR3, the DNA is TGTGCCACCCACCGCCTAGCGGGGGGCCGGACCTACGAGCAGTACTTC.

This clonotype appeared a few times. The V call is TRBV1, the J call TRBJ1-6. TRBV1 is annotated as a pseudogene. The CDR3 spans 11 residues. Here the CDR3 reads CTRGRFSPLHF. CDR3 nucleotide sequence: TGCACCAGGGGTAGATTTTCACCCCTCCACTTT.

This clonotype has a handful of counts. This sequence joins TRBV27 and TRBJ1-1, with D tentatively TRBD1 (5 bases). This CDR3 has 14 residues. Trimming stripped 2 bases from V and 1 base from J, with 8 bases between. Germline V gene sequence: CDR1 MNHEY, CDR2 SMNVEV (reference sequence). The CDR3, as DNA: TGTGCCAGCAGTTTACACGGGGCGAACACTGAAGCTTTCTTT. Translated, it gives CASSLHGANTEAFF.

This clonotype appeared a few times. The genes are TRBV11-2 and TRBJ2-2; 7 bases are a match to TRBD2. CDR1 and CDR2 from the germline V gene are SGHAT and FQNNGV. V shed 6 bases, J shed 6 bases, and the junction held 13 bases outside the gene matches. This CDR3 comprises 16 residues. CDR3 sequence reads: CASSRYPAGPSGELFF. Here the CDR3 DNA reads TGTGCCAGCAGTCGCTATCCAGCGGGGCCGTCCGGGGAGCTGTTTTTT.

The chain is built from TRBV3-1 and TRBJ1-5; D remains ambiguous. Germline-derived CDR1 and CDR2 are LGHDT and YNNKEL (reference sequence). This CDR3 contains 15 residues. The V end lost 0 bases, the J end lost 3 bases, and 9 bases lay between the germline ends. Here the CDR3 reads CASSQDRSANQPQHF. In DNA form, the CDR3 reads TGTGCCAGCAGCCAAGACCGGTCGGCCAATCAGCCCCAGCATTTT. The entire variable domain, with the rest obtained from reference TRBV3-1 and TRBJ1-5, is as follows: DTAVSQTPKYLVTQMGNDKSIKCEQNLGHDTMYWYKQDSKKFLKIMFSYNNKELIINETVPNRFSPKSPDKAHLNLHINSLELGDSAVYFCASSQDRSANQPQHFGDGTRLSIL.

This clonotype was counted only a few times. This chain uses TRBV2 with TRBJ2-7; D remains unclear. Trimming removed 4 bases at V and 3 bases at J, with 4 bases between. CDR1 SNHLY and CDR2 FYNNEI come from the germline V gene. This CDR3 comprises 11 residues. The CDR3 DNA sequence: TGTGCCAGCAGTGGTCTCTACGAGCAGTACGTC. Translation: CASSGLYEQYV.

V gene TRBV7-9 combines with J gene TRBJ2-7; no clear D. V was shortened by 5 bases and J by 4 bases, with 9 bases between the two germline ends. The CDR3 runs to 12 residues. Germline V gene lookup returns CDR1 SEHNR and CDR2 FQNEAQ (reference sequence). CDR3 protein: CASSRHHYEQYV. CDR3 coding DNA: TGTGCCAGCAGCAGACATCATTACGAGCAGTACGTC.

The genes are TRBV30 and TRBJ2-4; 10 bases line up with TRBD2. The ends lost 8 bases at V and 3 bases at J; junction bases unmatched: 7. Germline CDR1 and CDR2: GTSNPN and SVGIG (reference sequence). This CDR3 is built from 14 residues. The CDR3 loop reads CALYVAGGKNIQYF. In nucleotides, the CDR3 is TGTGCCCTTTATGTAGCGGGGGGCAAAAACATTCAGTACTTC.

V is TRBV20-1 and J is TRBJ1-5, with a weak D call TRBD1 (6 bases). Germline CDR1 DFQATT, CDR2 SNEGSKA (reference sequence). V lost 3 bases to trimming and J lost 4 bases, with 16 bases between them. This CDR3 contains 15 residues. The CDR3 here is CSASDQGQGNQPQHF. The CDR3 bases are TGCAGTGCTAGCGACCAGGGGCAGGGGAATCAGCCCCAGCATTTT.